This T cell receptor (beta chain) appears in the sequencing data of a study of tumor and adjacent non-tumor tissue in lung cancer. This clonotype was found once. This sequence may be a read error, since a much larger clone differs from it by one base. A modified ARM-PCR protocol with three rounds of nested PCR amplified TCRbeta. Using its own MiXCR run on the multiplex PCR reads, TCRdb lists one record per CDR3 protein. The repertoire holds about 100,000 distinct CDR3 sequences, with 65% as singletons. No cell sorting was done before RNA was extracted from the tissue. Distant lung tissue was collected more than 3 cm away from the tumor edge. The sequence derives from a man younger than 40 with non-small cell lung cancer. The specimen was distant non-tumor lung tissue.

CDR3 residues: CDRVLTEGFF. The CDR3 nucleotides read TGCGACAGGGTTTTGACTGAAGGTTTCTTT. The chain uses TRBV12-3 or TRBV12-4 and TRBJ1-1, with 7 bases identical to TRBD1. The CDR3 is 10 amino acids.